A selection of T cell receptor beta chains follows, all from one sample in a study of monozygotic twins with inflammatory bowel disease. TCRdb reworked the 5' RACE reads into one entry per CDR3 protein, no DNA. The sample table includes more than 120,000 distinct CDR3 sequences. The sample taken for sequencing was blood. The receptors derive from a human donor with ulcerative colitis or Crohn's disease, or a healthy co-twin of an affected twin (not recorded which). Both conserved end residues are part of each CDR3.

TRBJ2-5 | TRBV18 | CASSPGGKTYQETQYF
TRBJ1-1 | TRBV28 | CASSLPGQWPEAFF
TRBJ1-2 | TRBV7-2 | CASSLYDRSTF
TRBJ2-7 | TRBV7-9 | CASSLTGNPPYEQYF
TRBJ2-7 | TRBV12-3/TRBV12-4 | CASSILAGTYEQYF
TRBJ2-4 | TRBV5-1 | CASSLATGVAKNIQYF
TRBJ2-3 | TRBV5-1 | CASSTGTSGGAGTDTQYF
TRBJ2-1 | TRBV7-8 | CASSQAGGPRVWEQFF
TRBJ2-7 | TRBV6-5 | CASSYSGRYYEQYF
TRBJ2-3 | TRBV24-1 | CATSEGQSTDTQYF
TRBJ2-6 | TRBV6-2/TRBV6-3 | CASSYRTGTGANVLTF
TRBJ1-6 | TRBV13 | CASSLGDRLGSPLHF
TRBJ2-4 | TRBV25-1 | CASNPQGGGNIQYF
TRBJ1-1 | TRBV20-1 | CSATAGTGSTEAFF
TRBJ2-4 | TRBV29-1 | CSATGSSGAKNIQYF
TRBJ2-2 | TRBV20-1 | CSARAGAGELFF
TRBJ2-3 | TRBV25-1 | CASSELRGADTQYF
TRBJ1-4 | TRBV5-1 | CASSLTTGAPREKLFF
TRBJ1-3 | TRBV18 | CASSPSASSGNTIYF
TRBJ2-4 | TRBV28 | CASSPPELAKNIQYF
TRBJ2-2 | TRBV19 | CASMIGPSWSSGELFF
TRBJ1-2 | TRBV18 | CASSPRPSGPIPNYGYTF
TRBJ2-3 | TRBV7-6 | CASSPGLAGGSRTDTQYF
TRBJ1-5 | TRBV23-1 | CASSQSIFRGGRSQPQHF
TRBJ2-3 | TRBV5-4 | CASSLVGLAGGLGTDTQYF
TRBJ2-1 | TRBV11-2 | CASSSLPVSSYNEQFF
TRBJ2-5 | TRBV12-3/TRBV12-4 | CASSGGLETQYF
TRBJ1-4 | TRBV5-1 | CASSLTDIPNEKLFF
TRBJ2-5 | TRBV25-1 | CASGRGLGETQYF
TRBJ2-2 | TRBV12-3/TRBV12-4 | CASRPGYTGELFF
TRBJ2-5 | TRBV24-1 | CATSDVRGPETQYF
TRBJ1-3 | TRBV27 | CASSPTSTGWNTIYF
TRBJ2-5 | TRBV20-1 | CSARRDRGGQETQYF
TRBJ2-3 | TRBV12-3/TRBV12-4 | CASHMGTADTDTQYF
TRBJ2-7 | TRBV7-2 | CASTHGRTEIYEQYF
TRBJ1-6 | TRBV5-1 | CASSVQGGDNSPLHF
TRBJ2-7 | TRBV20-1 | CSARGLTLSYEQYF
TRBJ1-1 | TRBV5-1 | CASSFGRMNTEAFF